One and the same sample provided the 25 T cell receptor beta chains below, sequenced in a study of blood T cells in healthy people across ages. Primers used in a second PCR of roughly 7 to 11 cycles were a sample-barcoded 5' primer and a J-beta primer mix. TCRdb re-derived calls from the 5' RACE reads in MiXCR, one entry per CDR3 protein. The sample has approximately 680,000 distinct CDR3 sequences, approximately 31% seen once; the top ten hold 15%. Sequenced input: blood. All receptors come from an elderly woman in good health.

This clonotype came up a few times. Since a much larger clone is just one base distant, this may be a read error. The genes are TRBV25-1 and TRBJ2-5; D gene uncertain. The end of the DNA is better explained by TRBJ2-7, so the J call may be wrong. The V gene's germline CDR1 is MGHDK and CDR2 SYGVNS. The CDR3 sequence is 13 residues long. In DNA, the CDR3 is TGTGCCAGCAGGGAATTCAAAAACAGCGAGCAGTACTTC. It translates to CASREFKNSEQYF.

This chain links TRBV11-2 with TRBJ2-7, with 7 bases identical to TRBD1. Trimming at V came to 2 bases and at J to 4 bases, leaving 8 bases not matched to a gene. CDR3 length: 15 residues. Per the germline V gene, CDR1 is SGHAT and CDR2 is FQNNGV. CDR3 sequence: CASSLNAGGWYEQYF. The CDR3 DNA follows: TGTGCCAGCAGCTTAAACGCAGGGGGATGGTACGAGCAGTACTTC. The variable domain in full, completed from reference TRBV11-2 and TRBJ2-7, reads EAGVAQSPRYKIIEKRQSVAFWCNPISGHATLYWYQQILGQGPKLLIQFQNNGVVDDSQLPKDRFSAERLKGVDSTLKIQPAKLEDSAVYLCASSLNAGGWYEQYFGPGTRLTVT.

This clonotype was detected ten times or more. The gene calls are TRBV7-2 and TRBJ2-7; TRBD2 aligns across 7 bases. The CDR3 totals 15 residues. Trimming cost V 3 bases and J 2 bases; bases outside gene matches: 7. Germline V gene sequence: CDR1 SGHTA, CDR2 FQGNSA. The CDR3 reads CASSLGPAGAYEQYF. The DNA for the CDR3 is TGTGCCAGCAGCTTGGGACCCGCGGGAGCCTACGAGCAGTACTTC. Full variable domain (outside the CDR3, taken from reference TRBV7-2 and TRBJ2-7): GAGVSQSPSNKVTEKGKDVELRCDPISGHTALYWYRQSLGQGLEFLIYFQGNSAPDKSGLPSDRFSAERTGGSVSTLTIQRTQQEDSAVYLCASSLGPAGAYEQYFGPGTRLTVT.

Ten or more counts support this clonotype. The chain couples TRBV30 to TRBJ2-7; D is perhaps TRBD1 or TRBD2 (6 bases each). Germline loops: CDR1 GTSNPN, CDR2 SVGIG (reference sequence). V lost 2 bases and J 0 bases, leaving 14 bases between the germline ends. The CDR3 is 15 residues long. This chain's CDR3 is CAWSNREVASYEQYF. Written as DNA, the CDR3 is TGTGCCTGGAGTAACAGGGAGGTCGCCTCCTACGAGCAGTACTTC.

This clonotype has at least ten counts. The rearrangement joins TRBV12-3 or TRBV12-4 to TRBJ2-3; 13 nucleotides align to TRBD2. J gave up 10 bases and V 5 bases, and 9 bases lay outside the gene matches. The CDR3 consists of 15 residues. CDR3 nucleotide sequence: TGTGCCAGCAGTCCCGGGACTAGCGGGGTCAGCCCGCAGTATTTT. The encoded protein is CASSPGTSGVSPQYF.

This clonotype was detected many times. The chain uses TRBV24-1 and TRBJ2-7, with a possible D match to TRBD1 (5 bases). This CDR3 region has 13 residues. V was clipped by 5 bases and J by 5 bases, with 12 bases between them. Germline CDR1 is KGHDR and CDR2 is SFDVKD. The CDR3 coding sequence is TGTGCCACCAGTGTCGCAGGGCGAAACGAGCAGTACTTC. Amino acid sequence: CATSVAGRNEQYF.

The chain carries TRBV28 and TRBJ1-5, with D perhaps TRBD1 (5 bases). V shed 3 bases and J shed 9 bases, with 15 bases lying between them. The CDR3 extends over 14 amino acids. Per germline, CDR1 MDHEN and CDR2 SYDVKM. In DNA, the CDR3 is TGTGCCAGCAGTTTGGGAGGGGACCTTCTGCCCCAGCATTTT. This encodes CASSLGGDLLPQHF.

This clonotype was seen many times. This chain uses TRBV20-1 with TRBJ1-2; weak D call: TRBD1 (6 bases). The germline gives CDR1 DFQATT, CDR2 SNEGSKA (reference sequence). V lost 1 base and J lost 8, with 11 bases in between. This CDR3 is built from 12 residues. The CDR3 bases are TGCAGTGCTAGAGGGGCAGGGGACGGCTACACCTTC. This translates into CSARGAGDGYTF.

This clonotype was found many times. The V gene is TRBV27, the J gene TRBJ2-3; D call uncertain. From germline, CDR1 is MNHEY and CDR2 SMNVEV (reference sequence). The V gene lost 6 bases and the J gene lost 0 bases, with 7 bases spanning the gap. The length of the CDR3 is 13 residues. The CDR3 region has the DNA TGTGCCAGCAGCCCTCTAAGCACAGATACGCAGTATTTT. It codes for CASSPLSTDTQYF.

The genes are TRBV20-1 and TRBJ1-1; 7 nucleotides match TRBD1. Germline trimming cut 1 base from V and 2 bases from J; bases unmatched to any gene: 13. Germline V gene sequence: CDR1 DFQATT, CDR2 SNEGSKA (reference sequence). This CDR3 has 17 residues. This chain's CDR3 is CSARGAGGLVRNTEAFF. The DNA of the CDR3 is TGCAGTGCTAGAGGAGCAGGGGGGTTAGTGAGAAACACTGAAGCTTTCTTT.

This clonotype was counted many times. The J gene is TRBJ1-4, the V gene TRBV29-1; D is possibly TRBD1 (6 bases). The CDR3 runs to 12 residues. CDR1 and CDR2 (germline): SQVTM, ANQGSEA. Trimming removed 7 bases from V and 5 bases from J, with 11 bases in between. The DNA for the CDR3 is TGCAGCGGCGGGGGGCGAAATGAAAAACTGTTTTTT. It codes for CSGGGRNEKLFF.

J is TRBJ2-1 and V is TRBV20-1; D possibly corresponds to TRBD2 (6 bases). This CDR3 region has 15 residues. CDR1 is DFQATT, CDR2 SNEGSKA, per germline (reference sequence). The germline V and J ends were trimmed by 0 bases and 2 bases, with 11 bases remaining between them. The CDR3 region has the DNA TGCAGTGCTAGAGAGGGACTCCCTCCCTACAATGAGCAGTTCTTC. This encodes CSAREGLPPYNEQFF.

The rearrangement joins TRBV10-3 to TRBJ2-3; either TRBD1 or TRBD2 may supply D (7 bases each). Germline V gives CDR1 ENHRY, CDR2 SYGVKD. The CDR3 sequence is 17 residues long. Trimming pared 3 bases from V and 2 bases from J, leaving 18 bases between. The CDR3 reads CAISDITGEGPTDTQYF. The CDR3 DNA sequence: TGTGCCATCAGTGATATTACAGGGGAGGGACCCACAGATACGCAGTATTTT.

The chain recombines TRBV20-1 with TRBJ1-1; no definite D call. The CDR3 consists of 13 residues. With 3 bases removed from V and 3 bases from J, the gap between germline ends came to 11 bases. Germline V gene lookup returns CDR1 DFQATT and CDR2 SNEGSKA (reference sequence). CDR3 protein: CSASDGRHTEAFF. The DNA for the CDR3 is TGCAGTGCTAGTGATGGGCGGCACACTGAAGCTTTCTTT.

This clonotype was seen at least ten times. The DNA of the CDR3 is TGTGCCAGCAGGTCCCGTGGGGGTTTGAGCAATCAGCCCCAGCATTTT. This codes for CASRSRGGLSNQPQHF. This rearrangement joins TRBV7-2 to TRBJ1-5, with a weak D call TRBD1 (5 bases). CDR1 is SGHTA, CDR2 FQGNSA, per germline. Between the trimmed V and J ends, which lost 6 bases and 1 base, there was a span of 16 bases. The CDR3 spans 16 residues.

The rearrangement uses TRBV7-2 and TRBJ2-7; D gene uncertain. The DNA end lines up better with TRBJ2-5; the J call may be wrong. The CDR3 runs 14 residues. Germline CDR1 and CDR2: SGHTA and FQGNSA. CDR3 DNA sequence: TGTGCCAGCAGCCGGCCGTTCCGGCAAGAGACCCAGTACTTC. This translates into CASSRPFRQETQYF.

A note on this clonotype: This clone may be a read error of a much larger clone one base away. The V and J genes are TRBV6-1 and TRBJ2-1; 7 bases fit TRBD1. The V and J ends lost 4 bases and 8 bases, in that order; junction bases with no gene match: 11. Germline CDR1 and CDR2: MNHNS and SASEGT. CDR3 length: 15 residues. CDR3 coding DNA: TGTGCCAGCAGTGCTCAAAGGGGGCCCTCATATGAGCAGTTCTTC. Translated, it gives CASSAQRGPSYEQFF.

This clonotype showed up many times. The rearrangement uses TRBV27 and TRBJ2-1; D possibly corresponds to TRBD1 (7 bases). The CDR3 consists of 15 residues. V was shortened by 6 bases and J by 3 bases, with 15 bases between the two germline ends. CDR1 MNHEY and CDR2 SMNVEV come from the germline V gene (reference sequence). CDR3 sequence (DNA): TGTGCCAGCAGGGGGGGACAGCCGATCTACAATGAGCAGTTCTTC. This codes for CASRGGQPIYNEQFF.

The CDR3 DNA is TGCGCCAGCAGCCAAGTCTGGCAGGGAGGAACTGAAGCTTTCTTT. Translating it yields CASSQVWQGGTEAFF. The chain joins TRBV4-3 to TRBJ1-1, with D perhaps TRBD1 (5 bases). CDR3 length: 15 residues. V dropped 1 base and J dropped 5 bases, with 14 bases sitting between them. Germline V gene lookup returns CDR1 LGHNA and CDR2 YSLEER.

This chain connects TRBV5-1 to TRBJ1-1; 7 bases are shared with TRBD1. The germline gives CDR1 SGHRS, CDR2 YFSETQ. V lost 0 bases and J lost 4; bases outside the gene matches: 6. The CDR3 runs to 15 residues. This CDR3 is CASSLARAGGTEAFF. The CDR3 nucleotides are TGCGCCAGCAGCTTGGCCAGGGCAGGGGGCACTGAAGCTTTCTTT.

This clonotype has ten or more counts. The V and J genes are TRBV11-3 and TRBJ1-6; D gene uncertain. Trimming left V 2 bases short and J 10 bases short, with 9 bases between. The CDR3 has 13 amino acids. CDR1 SGHNT and CDR2 YENEEA come from the germline V gene. For the CDR3, the DNA is TGTGCCAGCAGCTTACAGAGGAACTCACCCCTCCACTTT. It is translated as CASSLQRNSPLHF.

The gene calls are TRBV11-2 and TRBJ1-2; the D gene is possibly TRBD1 (5 bases). With 1 base removed from V and 4 bases from J, the gap between germline ends came to 16 bases. CDR3 length: 16 amino acids. Germline V gene data show CDR1 as SGHAT and CDR2 as FQNNGV. The CDR3, as DNA: TGTGCCAGCAGCTTAGCTCCCTTCGGGGCTCGCTATGGCTACACCTTC. Residues: CASSLAPFGARYGYTF. The variable domain in full, completed from reference TRBV11-2 and TRBJ1-2, reads EAGVAQSPRYKIIEKRQSVAFWCNPISGHATLYWYQQILGQGPKLLIQFQNNGVVDDSQLPKDRFSAERLKGVDSTLKIQPAKLEDSAVYLCASSLAPFGARYGYTFGSGTRLTVV.

The sample holds many counts of this clonotype. The rearrangement joins TRBV2 to TRBJ2-3; D is perhaps TRBD2 (6 bases). The CDR3 is made up of 14 amino acids. The ends were cut back, 7 bases at V and 2 bases at J, with 13 bases in the middle. The germline CDR1 and CDR2 sequences are SNHLY and FYNNEI. The CDR3 spells CASTTGDNTDTQYF. DNA for the CDR3: TGTGCCAGCACCACGGGGGATAACACAGATACGCAGTATTTT. The whole variable domain, filled in from reference TRBV2 and TRBJ2-3, reads EPEVTQTPSHQVTQMGQEVILRCVPISNHLYFYWYRQILGQKVEFLVSFYNNEISEKSEIFDDQFSVERPDGSNFTLKIRSTKLEDSAMYFCASTTGDNTDTQYFGPGTRLTVL.

This chain uses TRBV7-3 with TRBJ2-7; no reliable D call. Germline values: CDR1 SGHTA, CDR2 FQGTGA. CDR3 size: 13 residues. The V end was cut by 0 bases, the J end by 9 bases, with 12 bases between. CDR3 nucleotide sequence: TGTGCCAGCAGCTTAACTAAGAGGTGGGGGCAGTACTTC. Translating gives CASSLTKRWGQYF. The full variable domain, completed using reference TRBV7-3 and TRBJ2-7, is GAGVSQTPSNKVTEKGKYVELRCDPISGHTALYWYRQSLGQGPEFLIYFQGTGAADDSGLPNDRFFAVRPEGSVSTLKIQRTERGDSAVYLCASSLTKRWGQYFGPGTRLTVT.

Many counts were recorded for this clonotype. The rearrangement uses TRBV27 and TRBJ1-2; 8 nucleotides agree with TRBD1. The trim removed 6 bases at V and 4 bases at J, leaving 7 bases unmatched. The V gene's germline CDR1 is MNHEY and CDR2 SMNVEV (reference sequence). The CDR3 runs 14 residues. DNA of the CDR3: TGTGCCAGCAGCCCGGGACAGGTGGGCTATGGCTACACCTTC. Its protein is CASSPGQVGYGYTF.